This TCR beta chain was sequenced in a study of shared clonotypes between healthy human individuals. Study-level background: Every donor yielded three CD4 naive, three CD4 memory, two CD8 naive and one CD8 memory plate. The study's findings and limits: Incomplete sequencing of sorted subsets was indicated by rarefaction despite large depth. An expected dependence of interdonor clonotype sharing on sequencing depth was noted. Having only a few donors restricted how much genetic and exposure-history diversity was captured.

The repertoire was sequenced with immunoSEQ multiplex PCR; TCRdb's copy has only in-frame clones and lacks some. Here the sample spans more than 2 million clones, approximately 95% being singletons. This clone has only one observation. The target antigen is unknown. CDR3 size: 15 residues. Trimming took 5 bases from V and 2 from J; bases not matched to a gene: 8. In germline, CDR1 is MDHEN, CDR2 SYDVKM. The V gene is TRBV28, the J gene TRBJ2-7; 8 bases are shared with TRBD1. Sequencing input: naive CD4+ T cells sorted from blood. Stated subset: CD45RA+ positively selected. The origin of this receptor is a young man in good health. This chain's CDR3 is CASSGSTGAPYEQYF. DNA for the CDR3: TGTGCCAGCAGTGGGTCGACAGGGGCCCCCTACGAGCAGTACTTC.